This T cell receptor beta chain was retrieved from a study of radiotherapy plus CTLA-4 blockade in lung cancer (dated by TCRdb to the late 2010s). A note on the overall study: Among the enrolled patients, about 19% had an objective response, and roughly 30% reached disease control.

The germline V end is reduced by 1 base and the J end by 4 bases; junction bases left unmatched: 19. CDR1 and CDR2 are read off the germline V gene (reference sequence) as GTSNPN and SVGIG. The CDR3 covers 19 residues, taking in both the cysteine and the phenylalanine. Only the CDR3 DNA stays, 57 bases, in frame from base 1. Focal radiation therapy combined with CTLA-4 blockade (ipilimumab) was tested in patients with chemo-refractory metastatic non-small-cell lung cancer. Regarding this clone: No cognate antigen has been identified for it. Base qualities are missing; no much larger clone stands one base away.

The receptor library was made with the immunoSEQ multiplex PCR assay. Held by TCRdb, this immuneACCESS table contains in-frame sequences only and omits some clones. Under half of the omission traces to an unresolved V gene where checked; the cause of the rest is unknown. The table for this sample lists some 92,000 clones; approximately 85% of them were counted only once. The ten largest clonotypes hold 3% to 3.5% of the sample. The investigation overall reported the following: After treatment with radiotherapy and ipilimumab, TCR clones that originated in tumors expanded in peripheral blood. Early dynamic changes in blood T cell clones, together with increased serum interferon-beta after radiation, were reported as the strongest predictors of response.

The source is a human donor with non-small cell lung cancer who had a partial response to radiotherapy plus ipilimumab. The input for sequencing was peripheral blood, taken from a patient treated with radiotherapy plus ipilimumab. The sequence joins TRBV30 to TRBJ2-3; the junction holds 8 bases that match TRBD2. The DNA reads TGTGCCTGGAGTGCAACGCGGACCTGGGGACTAGTTTACGCAGATACGCAGTATTTT. This codes for CAWSATRTWGLVYADTQYF.